This is a list of T cell receptor beta chains from one sample in a study of blood T cell repertoires in COVID-19. TCRdb keeps only in-frame clones here, not all; method: immunoSEQ multiplex PCR. The sample has around 40,000 clones; 94% are singletons. The sequencing input was peripheral blood. The receptors here all came from a human donor with active COVID-19. The donor label of this sample is uncertain. Both conserved end residues are part of each CDR3. Each record gives: D gene, V gene, J gene, clone size, CDR3 protein, CDR3 DNA. A D gene is named only where the DNA matches it firmly. Clone size is shown for a subset of rows, as once, few, many or a class of expanded clone.

>NA|TRBV12-3/TRBV12-4|TRBJ2-7|NA
CASSLVGIEQYF
TGTGCCAGCAGTTTAGTCGGGATCGAGCAGTACTTC
>NA|TRBV7-2|TRBJ2-1|NA
CASSLDPSQVVLGNEQFF
TGTGCCAGCAGCTTAGATCCTAGCCAGGTCGTTCTGGGGAATGAGCAGTTCTTC
>NA|TRBV6-1|TRBJ2-5|NA
CASSEPGEETQYF
TGTGCCAGCAGTGAGCCAGGGGAAGAGACCCAGTACTTC
>NA|TRBV5-1|TRBJ1-6|NA
CASSQKTELIGSGSPLHF
TGCGCCAGCAGCCAAAAAACGGAGTTAATCGGAAGTGGTTCACCCCTCCACTTT
>NA|TRBV27|TRBJ2-1|NA
CASSLYYSVAYNEQFF
TGTGCCAGCAGTTTATATTATAGTGTTGCCTACAATGAGCAGTTCTTC
>NA|TRBV9|TRBJ2-7|NA
CASSVDAGKYEQYF
TGTGCCAGCAGCGTAGACGCAGGGAAATACGAGCAGTACTTC
>NA|TRBV19|TRBJ2-6|NA
CASRGQSGANVLTF
TGTGCCAGTAGGGGGCAGTCTGGGGCCAACGTCCTGACTTTC
>NA|TRBV27|TRBJ2-1|NA
CASSLGTYNEQFF
TGTGCCAGCAGTTTGGGGACATACAATGAGCAGTTCTTC
>NA|TRBV28|TRBJ2-1|NA
CASVDTGLAPGEQFF
TGTGCCAGCGTAGATACAGGGTTGGCCCCCGGTGAGCAGTTCTTC
>NA|TRBV9|TRBJ2-3|NA
CASSVTGDTQYF
TGTGCCAGCAGCGTCACAGGAGATACGCAGTATTTT
>TRBD2|TRBV19|TRBJ2-3|NA
CASSIGGGAGGRTDTQYF
TGTGCCAGTAGTATAGGAGGTGGAGCGGGGGGCCGCACAGATACGCAGTATTTT
>NA|TRBV11-3|TRBJ2-3|once
CASSLRASVGVTDTQYF
TGTGCCAGCAGCTTACGGGCTAGCGTTGGGGTTACAGATACGCAGTATTTT
>NA|TRBV5-4|TRBJ1-6|NA
CASSRGTDYNSPLHF
TGTGCCAGCAGCCGGGGGACGGACTATAATTCACCCCTCCACTTT
>NA|TRBV5-1|TRBJ1-2|NA
CASSLSPWPGGRYGYTF
TGCGCCAGCAGCCTCTCACCTTGGCCCGGGGGGCGGTATGGCTACACCTTC
>NA|TRBV4-1|TRBJ2-7|NA
CASSHGHASSYEQYF
TGCGCCAGCAGCCACGGACACGCCAGCTCCTACGAGCAGTACTTC
>TRBD2|TRBV6-5|TRBJ2-5|NA
CASSNPTSSETQYF
TGTGCCAGCAGTAACCCGACTAGCTCGGAGACCCAGTACTTC
>TRBD1|TRBV28|TRBJ2-5|NA
CASSQMGQGSETQYF
TGTGCCAGCAGCCAGATGGGACAGGGATCAGAGACCCAGTACTTC
>NA|TRBV6-4|TRBJ1-5|few
CASSGEDGQPQHF
TGTGCCAGCAGTGGGGAGGATGGTCAGCCCCAGCATTTT
>NA|TRBV5-1|TRBJ1-1|NA
CASSLEGGLKSTEAFF
TGCGCCAGCAGCTTGGAAGGGGGACTAAAGAGCACTGAAGCTTTCTTT
>NA|TRBV7-2|TRBJ2-2|NA
CASSLIGHATGELFF
TGTGCCAGCAGCTTAATCGGACACGCCACCGGGGAGCTGTTTTTT
>NA|TRBV5-1|TRBJ2-1|NA
CASSLGGASYNEQFF
TGCGCCAGCAGCTTGGGCGGGGCCTCCTACAATGAGCAGTTCTTC
>TRBD1|TRBV19|TRBJ1-2|NA
CASRNTDLQGVGGYTF
TGTGCCAGTAGGAACACCGATCTCCAGGGGGTTGGTGGCTACACCTTC
>NA|TRBV27|TRBJ1-5|NA
CASSLGGSGNQPQHF
TGTGCCAGCAGTTTAGGGGGGAGCGGCAATCAGCCCCAGCATTTT
>NA|TRBV25-1|TRBJ2-7|NA
CASSKSDRRSSYEQYF
TGTGCCAGCAGTAAGTCAGACAGGCGATCTTCCTACGAGCAGTACTTC
>NA|TRBV7-2|TRBJ1-5|NA
CASGRLENQPQHF
TGTGCCAGTGGTAGACTGGAAAATCAGCCCCAGCATTTT
>NA|TRBV19|TRBJ1-1|NA
CASLIGMDSTEAFF
TGTGCCAGTCTCATCGGGATGGACAGCACTGAAGCTTTCTTT
>NA|TRBV3-1/TRBV3-2|TRBJ2-7|NA
CASSQALRGAGEQYF
TGTGCCAGCAGCCAAGCGCTCCGGGGGGCGGGGGAGCAGTACTTC
>TRBD1|TRBV5-8|TRBJ2-3|NA
CASSSDRAPTDTQYF
TGTGCCAGCAGTTCGGACAGGGCCCCCACAGATACGCAGTATTTT
>NA|TRBV27|TRBJ1-1|NA
CASRATGNTEAFF
TGTGCCAGCAGAGCGACAGGAAACACTGAAGCTTTCTTT
>NA|TRBV7-9|TRBJ2-7|medium-sized
CASSPPRGNPYEQYF
TGTGCCAGCAGCCCCCCCCGGGGTAACCCCTACGAGCAGTACTTC
>TRBD1|TRBV11-2|TRBJ1-1|once
CASSWIQGTEAFF
TGTGCCAGCAGCTGGATACAGGGGACTGAAGCTTTCTTT
>NA|TRBV27|TRBJ1-6|NA
CASSFGGVGSYNSPLHF
TGTGCCAGCAGTTTCGGGGGGGTGGGTTCCTATAATTCACCCCTCCACTTT
>NA|TRBV5-1|TRBJ2-6|NA
CASSLLNSGTGANVLTF
TGCGCCAGCAGCTTGTTGAATTCGGGGACTGGGGCCAACGTCCTGACTTTC
>TRBD2|TRBV27|TRBJ2-5|NA
CASSFWGGSGQETQYF
TGTGCCAGCAGTTTCTGGGGCGGGAGCGGCCAAGAGACCCAGTACTTC
>TRBD2|TRBV2|TRBJ2-1|NA
CASSEAPLGSGGRDEQFF
TGTGCCAGCAGTGAAGCCCCCTTAGGTAGCGGGGGGAGGGATGAGCAGTTCTTC
>NA|TRBV5-5|TRBJ1-2|NA
CASSFQGGGGYTF
TGTGCCAGCAGCTTTCAGGGCGGTGGTGGCTACACCTTC
>NA|TRBV11-2|TRBJ2-3|NA
CASSLGGGAADTQYF
TGTGCCAGCAGCTTAGGTGGGGGGGCGGCAGATACGCAGTATTTT
>NA|TRBV7-8|TRBJ2-1|NA
CASSLSGTGHYNEQFF
TGTGCCAGCAGTCTTTCAGGGACTGGGCATTACAATGAGCAGTTCTTC
>NA|TRBV27|TRBJ1-1|NA
CASRGGQGTEAFF
TGTGCCAGCAGGGGGGGGCAGGGGACTGAAGCTTTCTTT
>NA|TRBV3-1/TRBV3-2|TRBJ2-5|NA
CASSLTTGGTQYF
TGTGCCAGCAGCCTAACGACTGGAGGGACCCAGTACTTC